The 30 T cell receptor beta chains below were found in one sample sequenced in a study of cytomegalovirus exposure and HLA in healthy donors. This table comes from immunoSEQ multiplex PCR, and its TCRdb copy is limited to in-frame clones, with some not included. The sample consists of about 54,000 clones, roughly 90% of them appearing once. The material sequenced was PBMCs. These receptors came from a woman younger than 30 in good health and CMV-seropositive.

This clone was counted at least ten times. One end of the junction fails to match germline, which may point to a read error. This sequence joins TRBV7-7 and TRBJ1-5; tentatively, D is TRBD1 (6 bases). The CDR3 extends over 14 amino acids. Germline CDR1 reads SSHAT; CDR2 reads FNYEAQ (reference sequence). CDR3: CASSLAGGNQPQHF. In DNA form, the CDR3 reads TGTGCTAGCAGCTTAGCAGGGGGCAATCAGCCCCAGCATTTT.

The genes are TRBV9 and TRBJ2-7; weak D call: TRBD2 (6 bases). V lost 3 bases, J lost 0 bases, and 10 bases lay in between. Germline V CDR1 and CDR2: SGDLS, YYNGEE. This CDR3 is built from 14 residues. The CDR3, as DNA: TGTGCCAGCAGCGAGGGACTTATCTCCTACGAGCAGTACTTC. Encoded protein: CASSEGLISYEQYF.

The table lists this clone with a count of one. The chain links TRBV11-2 to TRBJ2-2; no definite D call. This CDR3 spans 15 amino acids. V dropped 0 bases and J dropped 5 bases, with 10 bases sitting between them. Germline V lookup: CDR1 SGHAT, CDR2 FQNNGV. This CDR3 reads CASSLDSALTGELFF. DNA for the CDR3: TGTGCCAGCAGCTTAGATTCAGCGCTAACCGGGGAGCTGTTTTTT. The variable domain in full, completed from reference TRBV11-2 and TRBJ2-2, reads EAGVAQSPRYKIIEKRQSVAFWCNPISGHATLYWYQQILGQGPKLLIQFQNNGVVDDSQLPKDRFSAERLKGVDSTLKIQPAKLEDSAVYLCASSLDSALTGELFFGEGSRLTVL.

The rearrangement uses TRBV6-5 and TRBJ2-7; 7 bases match TRBD2. Trimming cost V 2 bases and J 0 bases; bases outside gene matches: 4. This CDR3 contains 15 residues. Germline CDR1 reads MNHEY; CDR2 reads SVGAGI. CDR3 in amino acids: CASSYQGGSSYEQYF. CDR3 coding DNA: TGTGCCAGCAGTTACCAGGGCGGGAGCTCCTACGAGCAGTACTTC.

The chain joins TRBV9 to TRBJ2-3; 10 nucleotides match TRBD2. CDR1 SGDLS and CDR2 YYNGEE come from the germline V gene. This CDR3 is built from 16 residues. The V and J ends lost 4 bases and 1 base, in that order; junction bases with no gene match: 6. Here the CDR3 reads CASSPQSGGGTDTQYF. For the CDR3, the DNA is TGTGCCAGCAGCCCTCAAAGCGGGGGGGGCACAGATACGCAGTATTTT.

The chain links TRBV9 to TRBJ2-3; tentative D call: TRBD1 (6 bases). Germline assignment: CDR1 SGDLS and CDR2 YYNGEE. The CDR3 contains 16 residues. Trimming removed 0 bases from V and 2 bases from J, with 13 bases in between. CDR3 region: CASSVEGQTTTDTQYF. The CDR3 nucleotides are TGTGCCAGCAGCGTAGAGGGACAAACTACCACAGATACGCAGTATTTT.

This chain joins TRBV5-1 and TRBJ2-7, with D perhaps matching TRBD2 (5 bases). V lost 2 bases and J lost 4, with 13 bases in between. Germline V CDR1 and CDR2: SGHRS, YFSETQ. The CDR3 covers 14 residues. The CDR3 sequence: CASSFEGVPYEQYF. CDR3 sequence (DNA): TGCGCCAGCAGCTTTGAGGGTGTACCTTACGAGCAGTACTTC.

This clone was observed a single time. The rearrangement uses TRBV2 and TRBJ2-1; D gene uncertain. Germline CDR1 reads SNHLY; CDR2 reads FYNNEI. The CDR3 contains 11 residues. The V end lost 2 bases, the J end lost 6 bases, and 2 bases lay between the germline ends. The chain's CDR3 is CASSERNEQFF. The CDR3 DNA sequence: TGTGCCAGCAGTGAACGCAATGAGCAGTTCTTC.

V and J are TRBV6-5 and TRBJ1-2; TRBD1 agrees at 8 bases. Per germline, CDR1 MNHEY and CDR2 SVGAGI. V lost 6 bases, J lost 2 bases, and 5 bases stayed unmatched. The CDR3 is made up of 14 amino acids. This chain's CDR3 is CASRPGTGNYGYTF. The DNA for the CDR3 is TGTGCCAGCAGGCCCGGGACAGGCAACTATGGCTACACCTTC.

This clone was detected only a few times. Additional DNA sequences in this sample encode the identical CDR3. The V call is TRBV6-6, the J call TRBJ2-1; D is possibly TRBD2 (5 bases). This CDR3 spans 14 amino acids. The germline V and J ends were trimmed by 0 bases and 4 bases, with 7 bases remaining between them. Germline V gene lookup returns CDR1 MNHNY and CDR2 SVGAGI (reference sequence). DNA for the CDR3: TGTGCCAGCAGTTACTCGCGGGTTTACAATGAGCAGTTCTTC. Protein sequence: CASSYSRVYNEQFF.

This sequence joins TRBV6-5 and TRBJ1-2; tentatively, D is TRBD1 (5 bases). This CDR3 comprises 10 residues. Trimming took off 5 bases at V and 8 bases at J, with 6 bases between the two ends. CDR1 is MNHEY and CDR2 is SVGAGI in the germline V gene. Written as DNA, the CDR3 is TGTGCCAGCAGTGGGGGGGGCTACACCTTC. Amino acid sequence: CASSGGGYTF.

The chain joins TRBV11-3 to TRBJ2-3; D remains ambiguous. The germline gives CDR1 SGHNT, CDR2 YENEEA. The CDR3 runs to 12 residues. V was trimmed by 5 bases and J by 1 base, leaving 4 bases between them. The CDR3 loop reads CASSPGTDTQYF. The CDR3 DNA reads as TGTGCCAGCAGCCCCGGCACAGATACGCAGTATTTT.

This clone has just one count. V gene TRBV9 combines with J gene TRBJ2-3; no firm D call. Germline V CDR1 and CDR2: SGDLS, YYNGEE. V gave up 1 base and J gave up 3 bases, with 9 bases separating them. The CDR3 totals 14 residues. The CDR3 region is CASSVNRWTDTQYF. Here the CDR3 DNA reads TGTGCCAGCAGCGTAAACCGGTGGACAGATACGCAGTATTTT.

J is TRBJ1-6 and V is TRBV7-9; no clear D gene. This CDR3 comprises 14 residues. From germline, CDR1 is SEHNR and CDR2 FQNEAQ (reference sequence). Trimming shortened V by 5 bases and J by 4 bases, and 9 bases separated the two germline ends. The CDR3, as DNA: TGTGCCAGCAGCCGAGCGGGGTATAATTCACCCCTCCACTTT. Amino acids: CASSRAGYNSPLHF. Supplemented by reference TRBV7-9 and TRBJ1-6, the full variable domain reads DTGVSQNPRHKITKRGQNVTFRCDPISEHNRLYWYRQTLGQGPEFLTYFQNEAQLEKSRLLSDRFSAERPKGSFSTLEIQRTEQGDSAMYLCASSRAGYNSPLHFGNGTRLTVT.

The rearrangement joins TRBV6-6 to TRBJ1-4; D is possibly TRBD1 (6 bases). The CDR3 covers 12 residues. CDR1 and CDR2 (germline): MNHNY, SVGAGI (reference sequence). The ends were cut back, 6 bases at V and 12 bases at J, with 14 bases in the middle. The CDR3 DNA reads as TGTGCCAGCAGGGAGGGGAGGGGGGAACTGTTTTTT. Translation gives CASREGRGELFF.

The chain couples TRBV6-1 to TRBJ2-1; 10 bases match TRBD2. This CDR3 is built from 16 residues. Per the germline V gene, CDR1 is MNHNS and CDR2 is SASEGT. V lost 2 bases to trimming and J lost 5 bases; unmatched junction nucleotides: 6. The CDR3 loop is CASSELAGGINNEQFF. The CDR3 DNA reads TGTGCCAGCAGTGAATTAGCGGGGGGTATCAACAATGAGCAGTTCTTC.

This chain connects TRBV23-1 to TRBJ1-5, with 7 bases matching TRBD1. TRBV23-1 falls under the ORF class, with uncertain function. V trimming: 4 bases; J trimming: 0 bases; junction bases outside the gene matches: 15. This CDR3 contains 19 residues. The CDR3 loop reads CASSLILWDSRYSNQPQHF. DNA for the CDR3: TGCGCCAGCAGTCTCATCCTATGGGACAGCAGATATAGCAATCAGCCCCAGCATTTT.

V gene TRBV6-1 combines with J gene TRBJ2-5; 7 nucleotides match TRBD1. V was clipped by 5 bases and J by 4 bases; unmatched bases: 4. CDR3 size: 13 residues. The germline V gene encodes CDR1 MNHNS and CDR2 SASEGT. The CDR3 protein is CASSLTGRETQYF. CDR3 sequence (DNA): TGTGCCAGCAGTTTGACAGGGCGAGAGACCCAGTACTTC.

The genes are TRBV6-6 and TRBJ2-7, with 7 nucleotides matching TRBD2. The V segment lost 0 bases and the J segment 2 bases; nucleotides outside the gene matches: 4. Germline V CDR1 and CDR2: MNHNY, SVGAGI (reference sequence). The CDR3 sequence is 15 residues long. CDR3 sequence: CASSYSIGGTYEQYF. CDR3 DNA: TGTGCCAGCAGTTACTCGATCGGGGGGACCTACGAGCAGTACTTC.

V is TRBV5-6 and J is TRBJ1-2; the D gene is possibly TRBD1 (5 bases). This CDR3 is built from 13 residues. V lost 7 bases and J 4 bases, leaving 14 bases between the germline ends. The germline V gene encodes CDR1 SGHDT and CDR2 YYEEEE. Written as DNA, the CDR3 is TGTGCCAGCGGTAAGGGGCGGTCCTATGGCTACACCTTC. Its protein product is CASGKGRSYGYTF.

In its sample, this clone was seen once. The genes are TRBV5-6 and TRBJ1-4, with D possibly being TRBD1 (5 bases). The V gene lost 3 bases and the J gene lost 4 bases, with 13 bases spanning the gap. This CDR3 contains 15 residues. The germline gives CDR1 SGHDT, CDR2 YYEEEE. This chain's CDR3 is CASSSTGGFNEKLFF. Written as DNA, the CDR3 is TGTGCCAGCAGCTCAACCGGGGGTTTTAATGAAAAACTGTTTTTT.

This clone was recorded once. J is TRBJ2-1 and V is TRBV9, with TRBD2 matching 9 bases. The V gene end was trimmed by 0 bases and the J gene end by 5 bases; junction bases not matched to a gene: 9. The CDR3 extends over 17 amino acids. Germline V gene lookup returns CDR1 SGDLS and CDR2 YYNGEE. The CDR3 region is CASSVEAGSGGHNEQFF. CDR3 sequence (DNA): TGTGCCAGCAGCGTAGAGGCTGGAAGCGGGGGGCACAATGAGCAGTTCTTC. The full variable domain, its missing parts supplied by reference TRBV9 and TRBJ2-1, is DSGVTQTPKHLITATGQRVTLRCSPRSGDLSVYWYQQSLDQGLQFLIQYYNGEERAKGNILERFSAQQFPDLHSELNLSSLELGDSALYFCASSVEAGSGGHNEQFFGPGTRLTVL.

The chain links TRBV28 to TRBJ2-6; 7 bases line up with TRBD2. J lost 0 bases, V lost 6 bases, and 11 bases had no gene match. The CDR3 extends over 18 amino acids. The germline V gene has CDR1 MDHEN and CDR2 SYDVKM. Here the CDR3 reads CASSTGGTGISGANVLTF. The CDR3 bases are TGTGCCAGCAGCACCGGGGGGACGGGGATCTCTGGGGCCAACGTCCTGACTTTC.

This clone was found a few times. The rearrangement links TRBV5-5 to TRBJ1-2; 9 bases are shared with TRBD1. V dropped 3 bases and J dropped 2; count of bases not matched to a gene: 5. The germline V gene encodes CDR1 SGHKS and CDR2 YYEKEE (reference sequence). This CDR3 is 15 amino acids long. The CDR3 sequence: CASSWGGQGNYGYTF. CDR3 DNA sequence: TGTGCCAGCAGCTGGGGAGGACAGGGGAACTATGGCTACACCTTC. Looking up the rest from reference TRBV5-5 and TRBJ1-2 gives the full variable domain: DAGVTQSPTHLIKTRGQQVTLRCSPISGHKSVSWYQQVLGQGPQFIFQYYEKEERGRGNFPDRFSARQFPNYSSELNVNALLLGDSALYLCASSWGGQGNYGYTFGSGTRLTVV.

The CDR3 DNA reads as TGTGCCAGCAGCTTGAGCTCTCGGCGGGCTGAAGCTTTCTTT. Protein: CASSLSSRRAEAFF. V is TRBV5-8 and J is TRBJ1-1, with unresolved D. Germline V gene data show CDR1 as SGHTS and CDR2 as YDEGEE. V lost 1 base, J lost 6 bases, and 13 bases lay in between. This CDR3 is built from 14 residues.

V is TRBV5-6 and J is TRBJ2-3, with 8 bases matching TRBD2. This CDR3 contains 16 residues. Germline V gene data show CDR1 as SGHDT and CDR2 as YYEEEE. Unmatched junction bases numbered 11, after V lost 2 bases and J lost 6 bases. As DNA, the CDR3 is TGTGCCAGCAGCTTTTACTCGGTTGCGGGGGGTGATACGCAGTATTTT. It specifies CASSFYSVAGGDTQYF.

This clone was counted once. The chain recombines TRBV7-3 with TRBJ2-1; 7 bases fit TRBD2. Germline CDR1 reads SGHTA; CDR2 reads FQGTGA. V lost 5 bases to trimming and J lost 6 bases; unmatched junction nucleotides: 13. The CDR3 extends over 16 amino acids. Here the CDR3 reads CASSPAASGTGNEQFF. CDR3 coding DNA: TGTGCCAGCAGCCCTGCTGCTAGCGGAACTGGCAATGAGCAGTTCTTC.

The chain combines TRBV30 with TRBJ2-1, with unresolved D. In germline, CDR1 is GTSNPN, CDR2 SVGIG (reference sequence). The CDR3 loop spans 14 amino acids. The V gene lost 5 bases and the J gene lost 4 bases, with 15 bases spanning the gap. The CDR3 region has the DNA TGTGCCTGGGCGGTCGGAGACGGATACAATGAGCAGTTCTTC. This encodes CAWAVGDGYNEQFF.

This sequence joins TRBV15 and TRBJ2-2; D possibly corresponds to TRBD1 (6 bases). Germline-derived CDR1 and CDR2 are LNHNV and YYDKDF (reference sequence). The CDR3 is 16 amino acids. V was pared by 2 bases and J by 4 bases, with 14 bases between. The DNA for the CDR3 is TGTGCCACCAGCAGATCCCCAGGGGTAGGCACCGGGGAGCTGTTTTTT. Protein: CATSRSPGVGTGELFF. The full variable domain, its missing parts supplied by reference TRBV15 and TRBJ2-2, is DAMVIQNPRYQVTQFGKPVTLSCSQTLNHNVMYWYQQKSSQAPKLLFHYYDKDFNNEADTPDNFQSRRPNTSFCFLDIRSPGLGDTAMYLCATSRSPGVGTGELFFGEGSRLTVL.

The genes are TRBV2 and TRBJ1-1, with 7 bases identical to TRBD1. The V gene's germline CDR1 is SNHLY and CDR2 FYNNEI. This CDR3 is built from 16 residues. V shed 4 bases and J 2 bases; nucleotides not matched to a gene: 10. DNA for the CDR3: TGTGCCAGCAGTGCCCCAGAGACAGGGCTAAACACTGAAGCTTTCTTT. It codes for CASSAPETGLNTEAFF. Full variable domain (remainder filled in from reference TRBV2 and TRBJ1-1): EPEVTQTPSHQVTQMGQEVILRCVPISNHLYFYWYRQILGQKVEFLVSFYNNEISEKSEIFDDQFSVERPDGSNFTLKIRSTKLEDSAMYFCASSAPETGLNTEAFFGQGTRLTVV.